This paragraph reports one TCR beta chain. Antigen: not known. These data belong to a study of immune evolution from preneoplasia to lung adenocarcinoma. Between the mid-2010s and the late 2010s, patients underwent resection in Japan or China. Premalignant or tumor cells were enriched by macro-dissection after pathologic assessment. Regarding the study as a whole: Normal lung had the highest top T cell clone frequencies.

Germline CDR1 is LNHDA and CDR2 is SQIVND (reference sequence). The CDR3 runs 12 residues. J was trimmed by 5 bases and V by 10 bases; bases with no gene match: 5. Sequenced by immunoSEQ multiplex PCR; TCRdb stores in-frame clones only, minus some. Among about 6,100 clones listed, just under 80% were seen once. J is TRBJ2-5 and V is TRBV19; TRBD2 matches at 9 bases. Sequenced sample: FFPE minimally invasive lung adenocarcinoma tissue. The sequence was collected from a person between 45 and 75 years old with lung adenocarcinoma. CDR3 in amino acids: CATLAGDETQYF. CDR3 in DNA: TGTGCCACTTTAGCGGGAGACGAGACCCAGTACTTC. Full variable domain (outside the CDR3, taken from reference TRBV19 and TRBJ2-5): DGGITQSPKYLFRKEGQNVTLSCEQNLNHDAMYWYRQDPGQGLRLIYYSQIVNDFQKGDIAEGYSVSREKKESFPLTVTSAQKNPTAFYLCATLAGDETQYFGPGTRLLVL.